The clone carrying this TCR beta chain was seen a few times. Its specificity is not known. The data were taken from a study of T cell repertoires in cytomegalovirus infection. For the study at large: CMV infection together with matching HLA type was indicated by public TCR beta signatures.

Points from the study as a whole: HLA-C-restricted CMV clonotypes gave the most frequent clonotype in two of eight donors.

TCRdb ran MiXCR on the reads and lists one entry per CDR3 protein. The sample has over 120,000 distinct CDR3 sequences, roughly 32% seen once; the top ten hold around half. The clonotype comes from a human donor in good health (CMV status not recorded). Some clones in this sample may be carry-over from other donors' samples. The source was CD8+ T cells from cultured PBMCs, collected from culture after CMV antigen stimulation.

CDR3 residues: CASSFVVQAGGYTF. CDR3 nucleotides: TGTGCCAGCAGTTTCGTCGTCCAGGCTGGAGGCTACACCTTC. V gene TRBV12-3 or TRBV12-4 combines with J gene TRBJ1-2; D is undetermined. The CDR3 loop spans 14 amino acids. The V and J ends lost 3 bases and 8 bases respectively, with 16 bases between them.